This TCR beta chain was recovered during a study of OX40 agonist ivuxolimab in advanced cancers. Study details: Administration of intravenous ivuxolimab to patients occurred every 2 weeks at 0.01 to 10 mg/kg. Among those enrolled, mean age was 60 years (range 23 to 79) and less than 90% were male. Study outcomes and limitations: CD4+ and CD8+ T cells in blood underwent clonal expansion by week 6 at 0.1 to 3.0 mg/kg. Compared with CD4+, CD8+ T cells on average had more expanded clones.

Libraries were prepared by immunoSEQ multiplex PCR; TCRdb keeps only in-frame clonotypes and omits some of them. The sample shows about 20,000 clones, just over 90% of them seen only once. Note on this clone: What it recognizes is unknown.

The germline V gene has CDR1 MNHNS and CDR2 SASEGT. The CDR3 sequence is 13 residues long. With 2 bases removed from V and 4 bases from J, the gap between germline ends came to 8 bases. The V gene is TRBV6-1, the J gene TRBJ1-1; D not resolved. This TCR was recovered from an adult with an advanced solid tumor such as melanoma, head and neck, liver or kidney cancer. This specimen consisted of CD4+ or CD8+ T cells sorted from blood, obtained in a trial of the OX40 agonist ivuxolimab. The CDR3 loop reads CASSEPGFTEAFF. CDR3 DNA: TGTGCCAGCAGTGAACCGGGTTTCACTGAAGCTTTCTTT.